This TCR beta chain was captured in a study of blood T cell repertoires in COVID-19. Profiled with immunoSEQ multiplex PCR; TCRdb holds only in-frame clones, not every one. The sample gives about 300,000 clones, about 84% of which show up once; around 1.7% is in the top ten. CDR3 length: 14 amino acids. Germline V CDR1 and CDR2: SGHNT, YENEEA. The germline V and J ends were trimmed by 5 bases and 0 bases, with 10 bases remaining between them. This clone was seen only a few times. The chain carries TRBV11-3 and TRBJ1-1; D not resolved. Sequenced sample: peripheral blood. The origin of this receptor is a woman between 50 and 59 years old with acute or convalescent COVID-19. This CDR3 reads CASSPRGLNTEAFF. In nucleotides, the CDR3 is TGTGCCAGCAGCCCAAGAGGCCTGAACACTGAAGCTTTCTTT. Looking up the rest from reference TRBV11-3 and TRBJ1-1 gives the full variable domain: EAGVVQSPRYKIIEKKQPVAFWCNPISGHNTLYWYLQNLGQGPELLIRYENEEAVDDSQLPKDRFSAERLKGVDSTLKIQPAELGDSAVYLCASSPRGLNTEAFFGQGTRLTVV.